The clone carrying this T cell receptor (beta chain) was picked up many times. How the authors handled the data: Scientists estimated how many nucleated cells there were by amplifying reference gene primers. Sequenced by immunoSEQ multiplex PCR; TCRdb stores in-frame clones only, minus some. D and trimming come from the DNA, and the V and J calls and clone size come from that table. The table has roughly 200,000 clones, over 75% seen once. The entry originates in a study of blood T cell repertoires in COVID-19. Study details: Spain, Italy and the United States supplied samples that represented acute and convalescent COVID-19.

This TCR was recovered from a man between 60 and 75 years old with acute or convalescent COVID-19. Source material: peripheral blood.

The CDR3 loop is CASSPGAGGIGALQFF. The CDR3 DNA follows: TGTGCCAGCTCACCAGGAGCGGGAGGAATCGGGGCGTTGCAGTTCTTC. The chain links TRBV18 to TRBJ2-1, with 9 bases aligning to TRBD2. CDR1 and CDR2 (germline): KGHSH, LQKENI. Unmatched junction bases numbered 14, after V lost 2 bases and J lost 12 bases. The CDR3 length is 16 residues.